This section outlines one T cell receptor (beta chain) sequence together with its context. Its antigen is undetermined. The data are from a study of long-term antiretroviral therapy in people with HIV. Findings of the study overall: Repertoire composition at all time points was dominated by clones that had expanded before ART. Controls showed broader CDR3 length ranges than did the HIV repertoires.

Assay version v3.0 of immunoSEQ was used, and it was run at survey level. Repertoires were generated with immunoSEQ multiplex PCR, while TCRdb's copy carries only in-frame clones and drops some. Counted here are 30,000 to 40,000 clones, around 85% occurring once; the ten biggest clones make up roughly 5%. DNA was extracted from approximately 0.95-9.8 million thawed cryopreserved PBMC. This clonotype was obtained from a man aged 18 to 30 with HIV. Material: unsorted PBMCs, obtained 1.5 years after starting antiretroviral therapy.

In DNA, the CDR3 is TGTGCCAGCAGCGTAGCCGGGACTAGCGGGATATTCACCGGGGAGCTGTTTTTT. It encodes CASSVAGTSGIFTGELFF. The chain uses TRBV9 and TRBJ2-2, with 13 bases that match TRBD2. The germline V gene encodes CDR1 SGDLS and CDR2 YYNGEE. V dropped 0 bases and J dropped 4; count of bases not matched to a gene: 6. This CDR3 is built from 18 residues.